The 20 T cell receptor beta chains below come from one sample, sequenced in a study of beta chain features in type 1 diabetes. Reverse transcription of all isolated RNA meant that expressed TCRB transcripts were sequenced. Produced via immunoSEQ multiplex PCR; TCRdb's table is partial and in-frame only. The sample has about 290,000 clones, around 7.3% seen once. Sequencing was carried out using central memory CD4+ T cells from blood. These receptors all come from a woman between 18 and 29 years old in good health.

This clone was found a few times. A much larger clone sits a single nucleotide away, making a read error possible. V usage is TRBV10-3 and J usage is TRBJ1-2; 8 nucleotides agree with TRBD1. The CDR3 is 13 amino acids. CDR1 is ENHRY, CDR2 SYGVKD, per germline. Germline trimming cut 10 bases from V and 5 bases from J; bases unmatched to any gene: 9. CDR3 coding DNA: TGTGCCAGCACCCCGACAGGGGATTATGGCTACACCTTC. It is translated as CASTPTGDYGYTF.

This clone was seen only a few times. This CDR3 is also generated by other DNA sequences in the sample. The chain combines TRBV7-2 with TRBJ1-2; 7 nucleotides line up with TRBD1. V dropped 1 base and J dropped 5; count of bases not matched to a gene: 4. This CDR3 is 14 amino acids long. The germline CDR1 and CDR2 sequences are SGHTA and FQGNSA. CDR3: CASSLGQGDYGYTF. As DNA, the CDR3 is TGTGCCAGCAGCTTAGGACAGGGAGATTATGGCTACACCTTC.

This clone was seen a few times. The V gene is TRBV6-1, the J gene TRBJ2-5, with TRBD1 as a possible D gene (6 bases). CDR1 MNHNS and CDR2 SASEGT come from the germline V gene. Trimming removed 6 bases at V and 5 bases at J, with 13 bases between. The CDR3 runs to 13 residues. The CDR3, as DNA: TGTGCCAGCAGCAGGGGCGGGCTCGAGACCCAGTACTTC. Translated, it gives CASSRGGLETQYF.

Only a few counts were recorded for this clone. The V and J genes are TRBV7-3 and TRBJ1-1; D is perhaps TRBD1 (5 bases). V dropped 4 bases and J dropped 0 bases, with 15 bases sitting between them. Germline loops: CDR1 SGHTA, CDR2 FQGTGA. CDR3 size: 16 residues. The CDR3 nucleotides read TGTGCCAGCAGCTCCAGGGCGGTGCAGCTGAACACTGAAGCTTTCTTT. Amino acid sequence: CASSSRAVQLNTEAFF.

The CDR3 is CASSRGNRGNEQYF. The CDR3 DNA is TGCGCCAGCAGCAGAGGTAACAGGGGCAACGAGCAGTACTTC. The chain links TRBV5-1 to TRBJ2-7, with TRBD1 matching 7 bases. The germline V gene encodes CDR1 SGHRS and CDR2 YFSETQ. The CDR3 length is 14 residues. The V gene end was trimmed by 4 bases and the J gene end by 5 bases; junction bases not matched to a gene: 9.

The V gene is TRBV29-1, the J gene TRBJ2-7, with 9 bases matching TRBD1. With 6 bases clipped from V and 5 bases from J, the junction kept 2 bases outside the gene matches. Germline lookup yields CDR1 SQVTM and CDR2 ANQGSEA. The CDR3 length is 11 residues. The CDR3 nucleotides are TGCAGCGTCGGGACAGGGCACGAGCAGTACTTC. Encoded protein: CSVGTGHEQYF.

This clone came up a few times. The chain uses TRBV6-1 and TRBJ1-3, with D perhaps matching TRBD1 (6 bases). Germline V gene data show CDR1 as MNHNS and CDR2 as SASEGT. The CDR3 contains 14 residues. Trimming removed 1 base at V and 3 bases at J, with 7 bases between. The CDR3 is CASSEGRGGNTIYF. The CDR3 region has the DNA TGTGCCAGCAGTGAAGGCAGGGGTGGAAACACCATATATTTT.

The chain joins TRBV28 to TRBJ2-6, with D hard to call. The ends were cut back, 5 bases at V and 2 bases at J, with 7 bases in the middle. From germline, CDR1 is MDHEN and CDR2 SYDVKM. The CDR3 is made up of 14 amino acids. DNA of the CDR3: TGTGCCAGCAGTCGGCAGACTGGGGCCAACGTCCTGACTTTC. Translated: CASSRQTGANVLTF.

V gene TRBV6-1 combines with J gene TRBJ2-7; D is uncertain. The germline V and J ends were trimmed by 5 bases and 4 bases, with 18 bases remaining between them. The CDR3 runs 15 residues. The germline V gene encodes CDR1 MNHNS and CDR2 SASEGT. The CDR3 coding sequence is TGTGCCAGCAGTTTAAAAAGGGCCAGCAAGTACGAGCAGTACGTC. Translating it yields CASSLKRASKYEQYV.

DNA of the CDR3: TGTGCCAGTAGTCCCCGGCAGGGGGGACTAGCCAAAAACATTCAGTACTTC. Protein: CASSPRQGGLAKNIQYF. V and J are TRBV19 and TRBJ2-4; possibly TRBD1 for D (7 bases). Germline V gene lookup returns CDR1 LNHDA and CDR2 SQIVND (reference sequence). The CDR3 extends over 17 amino acids. Trimming stripped 5 bases from V and 0 bases from J, with 17 bases between.

This clone was recorded at least ten times. The genes are TRBV16 and TRBJ1-1; D not resolved. Trimming pared 1 base from V and 1 base from J, leaving 4 bases between. The CDR3 is 13 residues long. Germline V gene sequence: CDR1 KGHSY, CDR2 FQNENV. Here the CDR3 DNA reads TGTGCCAGCAGCCAATTTCCGAACACTGAAGCTTTCTTT. Translated: CASSQFPNTEAFF.

This clone has only a few counts. This chain uses TRBV29-1 with TRBJ2-5; 10 nucleotides line up with TRBD2. Germline lookup yields CDR1 SQVTM and CDR2 ANQGSEA. V shed 4 bases and J 5 bases; nucleotides not matched to a gene: 7. This CDR3 spans 14 amino acids. CDR3 in DNA: TGCAGCGTTGGGGCTAGCGGGAGACAGGAGACCCAGTACTTC. It codes for CSVGASGRQETQYF.

DNA for the CDR3: TGTGCCAGCAGTTATACTGGACAGGGGCTTGAGCAGTTCTTC. Protein product: CASSYTGQGLEQFF. The V call is TRBV6-6, the J call TRBJ2-1, with 9 bases aligning to TRBD1. The germline V gene has CDR1 MNHNY and CDR2 SVGAGI (reference sequence). The length of the CDR3 is 14 residues. The trim removed 3 bases at V and 9 bases at J, leaving 6 bases unmatched.

This clone appeared a few times. This rearrangement joins TRBV6-5 to TRBJ2-1; 11 positions match TRBD2. V shed 5 bases, J shed 11 bases, and the junction held 11 bases outside the gene matches. The CDR3 is 15 residues long. The germline V gene encodes CDR1 MNHEY and CDR2 SVGAGI. The DNA of the CDR3 is TGTGCCAGCAGTGGGAATAGCGGGGGGGGCGGTAAGCAGTTCTTC. This codes for CASSGNSGGGGKQFF.

This sequence joins TRBV5-1 and TRBJ2-1; 11 bases agree with TRBD2. Germline V gene data show CDR1 as SGHRS and CDR2 as YFSETQ. The junction had 3 bases not matched to a gene; V was cut back by 4 bases and J by 3 bases. The CDR3 contains 15 residues. CDR3: CASSLAGGGYNEQFF. DNA for the CDR3: TGCGCCAGCAGCCTAGCGGGAGGTGGCTACAATGAGCAGTTCTTC.

In its sample, this clone was seen a few times. The chain is built from TRBV7-9 and TRBJ2-3, with 10 bases that match TRBD1. Losses at the gene ends were 4 bases for V and 2 bases for J; bases not matched to a gene: 6. The CDR3 covers 16 residues. The germline V gene encodes CDR1 SEHNR and CDR2 FQNEAQ (reference sequence). The CDR3 loop reads CASSSRQGAFTDTQYF. The DNA for the CDR3 is TGTGCCAGCAGCTCCAGACAGGGGGCGTTCACAGATACGCAGTATTTT.

The table lists this clone with a few counts. V gene TRBV12-5 combines with J gene TRBJ2-1, with 8 bases identical to TRBD1. Losses at the gene ends were 3 bases for V and 4 bases for J; bases not matched to a gene: 5. The CDR3 length is 15 residues. The germline gives CDR1 LGHNT, CDR2 FRNRAP. The CDR3 DNA follows: TGTGCTAGTGGTTTTAGTGGGACAGGATACAATGAGCAGTTCTTC. It specifies CASGFSGTGYNEQFF. Using reference TRBV12-5 and TRBJ2-1 for the parts outside the CDR3, the full variable domain is DARVTQTPRHKVTEMGQEVTMRCQPILGHNTVFWYRQTMMQGLELLAYFRNRAPLDDSGMPKDRFSAEMPDATLATLKIQPSEPRDSAVYFCASGFSGTGYNEQFFGPGTRLTVL.

This clone has only a few counts. The chain employs TRBV7-6 and TRBJ2-7; TRBD2 agrees at 7 bases. The germline CDR1 and CDR2 sequences are SGHVS and FNYEAQ. Trimming cost V 5 bases and J 4 bases; bases outside gene matches: 11. The CDR3 extends over 15 amino acids. The CDR3 region is CASSQNRGRGYEQYF. The CDR3 nucleotides are TGTGCCAGCAGCCAGAATCGCGGGAGAGGGTACGAGCAGTACTTC.

This clone was counted only a few times. This sequence joins TRBV11-2 and TRBJ2-5, with D possibly matching TRBD1 (6 bases). The V end was cut by 5 bases, the J end by 4 bases, with 8 bases between. This CDR3 is built from 12 residues. The germline V gene has CDR1 SGHAT and CDR2 FQNNGV. The CDR3, as DNA: TGTGCCAGCAGCCAAGGGGGAGAGACCCAGTACTTC. As protein: CASSQGGETQYF.

The chain links TRBV10-3 to TRBJ2-5, with TRBD2 matching 7 bases. The CDR3 runs to 16 residues. V dropped 5 bases and J dropped 5; count of bases not matched to a gene: 14. Germline assignment: CDR1 ENHRY and CDR2 SYGVKD. The CDR3 nucleotides read TGTGCCATCAGTCGGTCGACTAGGGCGGGAGTGGAGACCCAGTACTTC. This sequence encodes CAISRSTRAGVETQYF.